Listed here are 17 T cell receptor beta chains from one sample, sequenced in a study. Cells sorted as Tregs were CD4+, CD25+ and CD127-/low. Using its own MiXCR run on the 5' RACE reads, TCRdb lists one record per CDR3 protein. The sample yields 13,000 or so distinct CDR3 sequences, roughly 47% seen once. Sequencing was performed on tumor-infiltrating Tregs sorted from the breast tumor. The source is a female donor with breast cancer.

The gene calls are TRBV4-2 and TRBJ2-1; D is ambiguous. Trimming took off 1 base at V and 5 bases at J, with 12 bases between the two ends. The CDR3 has 15 amino acids. From germline, CDR1 is LGHNA and CDR2 YNFKEQ. The CDR3 nucleotides read TGTGCCAGCAGCCAAGGGGCACCAGCGAACAATGAGCAGTTCTTC. This codes for CASSQGAPANNEQFF.

The CDR3 DNA follows: TGCGCCAGCAGCCAAGAGATAAAGGGCTCCTACAATGAGCAGTTCTTC. Amino acids: CASSQEIKGSYNEQFF. The gene calls are TRBV4-3 and TRBJ2-1; D is unresolved. The CDR3 totals 16 residues. V was clipped by 0 bases and J by 0 bases, with 9 bases between them. Germline-derived CDR1 and CDR2 are LGHNA and YSLEER.

Sample share makes this clonotype medium-sized (0.01 to 0.1%). The chain employs TRBV6-2 or TRBV6-3 and TRBJ2-5; D remains unclear. The germline V gene has CDR1 MNHEY and CDR2 SVGEGT. The CDR3 is 14 amino acids. Deletions cut 5 bases from V and 4 bases from J, with 14 bases between. CDR3 protein: CASSADHLRETQYF. The CDR3 DNA sequence: TGTGCCAGCAGTGCGGACCACCTTCGAGAGACCCAGTACTTC.

V is TRBV20-1 and J is TRBJ1-2; TRBD1 agrees at 7 bases. Germline V gene data show CDR1 as DFQATT and CDR2 as SNEGSKA (reference sequence). Losses at the gene ends were 2 bases for V and 4 bases for J; bases not matched to a gene: 1. The CDR3 has 12 residues. The CDR3 coding sequence is TGCAGTGCTAGACAGGGGGGCTATGGCTACACCTTC. Translated, it gives CSARQGGYGYTF.

The V gene is TRBV12-3 or TRBV12-4, the J gene TRBJ1-1; a weak D match, TRBD1 (5 bases). The V gene lost 3 bases and the J gene lost 8 bases, with 10 bases spanning the gap. This CDR3 is 12 amino acids long. The CDR3 DNA reads TGTGCCAGCAGTTTTCGGCGGGGCGAAGCTTTCTTT. This gives the protein CASSFRRGEAFF.

The chain recombines TRBV20-1 with TRBJ2-1, with unresolved D. This CDR3 region has 14 residues. CDR1 and CDR2 (germline): DFQATT, SNEGSKA (reference sequence). V lost 0 bases and J 5 bases, leaving 11 bases between the germline ends. The CDR3 protein is CSARDRWKNNEQFF. CDR3 nucleotides: TGCAGTGCTAGAGATCGGTGGAAGAACAATGAGCAGTTCTTC.

V and J are TRBV5-6 and TRBJ2-1, with D possibly matching TRBD1 (5 bases). Trimming removed 3 bases from V and 6 bases from J, with 7 bases in between. CDR1 and CDR2 (germline): SGHDT, YYEEEE. This CDR3 has 12 residues. CDR3 DNA: TGTGCCAGCAGCTCAGGGCTCAATGAGCAGTTCTTC. This codes for CASSSGLNEQFF.

The V and J genes are TRBV20-1 and TRBJ2-3; TRBD2 matches 12 bases. This CDR3 has 18 amino acids. Germline V CDR1 and CDR2: DFQATT, SNEGSKA (reference sequence). V was pared by 0 bases and J by 3 bases, with 10 bases of the junction left unmatched. The CDR3 coding sequence is TGCAGTGCTAGAGAAAAGGGCACTAGCGGGAGGACGACAGATACGCAGTATTTT. It specifies CSAREKGTSGRTTDTQYF.

Comment on this clonotype: No conserved phenylalanine or tryptophan ends this CDR3, so it is likely a read error. The chain carries TRBV6-6 and TRBJ2-4; D not resolved. This CDR3 contains 15 residues. Germline V gene sequence: CDR1 MNHNY, CDR2 SVGAGI (reference sequence). With 0 bases removed from V and 8 bases from J, the gap between germline ends came to 14 bases. The CDR3: CASSYSGGVSHIQYS. The CDR3 nucleotides read TGTGCCAGCAGTTACTCGGGTGGAGTTTCCCACATTCAGTACTCC.

This clonotype was seen only a few times. This sequence joins TRBV10-3 and TRBJ1-1, with 7 bases aligning to TRBD1. With 6 bases clipped from V and 3 bases from J, the junction kept 4 bases outside the gene matches. This CDR3 is 13 amino acids long. Germline CDR1 is ENHRY and CDR2 is SYGVKD. The CDR3 DNA follows: TGTGCCATCAGCCCCGACAGGGACACTGAAGCTTTCTTT. This sequence encodes CAISPDRDTEAFF.

The gene calls are TRBV7-2 and TRBJ2-2; D could derive from TRBD1 or TRBD2 (6 bases each). The germline CDR1 and CDR2 sequences are SGHTA and FQGNSA. The ends were cut back, 3 bases at V and 6 bases at J, with 14 bases in the middle. There are 15 residues in the CDR3. The CDR3 loop is CASSFGLGGSGELFF. DNA for the CDR3: TGTGCCAGCAGCTTCGGGTTAGGGGGGTCCGGGGAGCTGTTTTTT.

This clonotype showed up just a few times. The V call is TRBV18, the J call TRBJ2-3; no clear D gene. The CDR3 totals 13 residues. The germline gives CDR1 KGHSH, CDR2 LQKENI. V was cut by 7 bases and J by 2 bases, with 10 bases left in between. CDR3 sequence reads: CASCPQSTDTQYF. The CDR3 region has the DNA TGTGCCAGCTGTCCCCAGTCCACAGATACGCAGTATTTT.

The rearrangement uses TRBV28 and TRBJ1-2, with a weak D call TRBD1 (6 bases). The CDR3 is 12 amino acids. Germline V gives CDR1 MDHEN, CDR2 SYDVKM. Trimming left V 10 bases short and J 1 base short, with 10 bases between. CDR3 sequence (DNA): TGTGCCATCGGACAGTATAACTATGGCTACACCTTC. Its translation: CAIGQYNYGYTF.

This clonotype is judged medium-sized. This chain joins TRBV7-2 and TRBJ2-5, with TRBD1 identical over 8 bases. This CDR3 is 15 amino acids long. Germline V CDR1 and CDR2: SGHTA, FQGNSA. J was trimmed by 1 base and V by 1 base; bases with no gene match: 2. Here the CDR3 reads CASSLVDRAQETQYF. The CDR3 coding sequence is TGTGCCAGCAGCTTAGTGGACAGGGCCCAAGAGACCCAGTACTTC.

The chain carries TRBV12-3 or TRBV12-4 and TRBJ1-3; D may be TRBD1 (6 bases). This CDR3 is 13 amino acids long. Trimming cost V 10 bases and J 11 bases, with 21 bases left between them. The CDR3 reads CATKQGSPRAIYF. The CDR3 nucleotides are TGTGCCACCAAACAGGGTTCTCCGAGAGCCATATATTTT.

In this sample, this clonotype turned up a few times. V and J are TRBV12-3 or TRBV12-4 and TRBJ1-1, with 7 nucleotides matching TRBD1. V lost 5 bases, J lost 4 bases, and 4 bases stayed unmatched. There are 13 residues in the CDR3. As DNA, the CDR3 is TGTGCCAGCAGTCTTACAGGGGTCACTGAAGCTTTCTTT. Translated: CASSLTGVTEAFF.

Sample share makes this clonotype medium-sized. This rearrangement joins TRBV20-1 to TRBJ2-7; 7 bases are a match to TRBD2. The V and J ends lost 3 bases and 3 bases, in that order; junction bases with no gene match: 5. This CDR3 region has 13 residues. Germline assignment: CDR1 DFQATT and CDR2 SNEGSKA (reference sequence). CDR3 sequence reads: CSASGGRGYEQYV. The CDR3 DNA sequence: TGCAGTGCTAGTGGCGGGAGAGGCTACGAGCAGTACGTC.